The 21 T cell receptor beta chains listed next were all sequenced from one sample in a study of CD8+ T cells in alopecia areata. Reverse transcribed after extraction, RNA yielded cDNA as the sequencing template. Measured with immunoSEQ multiplex PCR; TCRdb has only the in-frame clones, and not every one. The sample carries about 64,000 clones, about 43% recorded once. Described treatment: oral pan-JAK inhibitor, 5-10 mg twice daily. The sample consisted of CD8+ T cells sorted from blood, taken around week 37, from a patient treated with tofacitinib. The receptors come from a human donor with alopecia areata.

This clone is categorized as medium-sized. The chain joins TRBV7-9 to TRBJ2-7; TRBD2 agrees at 14 bases. After removal of 5 bases from V and 4 bases from J, the junction contained 7 bases not matched to a gene. The CDR3 contains 16 residues. Germline V gene lookup returns CDR1 SEHNR and CDR2 FQNEAQ (reference sequence). In nucleotides, the CDR3 is TGTGCCAGCAGCCCCTCGGGACTAGCGGGAGAATACGAGCAGTACTTC. Its protein is CASSPSGLAGEYEQYF.

The chain combines TRBV29-1 with TRBJ2-7; D not resolved. V lost 5 bases to trimming and J lost 3 bases, with 14 bases between them. Germline V gene data show CDR1 as SQVTM and CDR2 as ANQGSEA. The CDR3 contains 13 residues. For the CDR3, the DNA is TGCAGCGTTCTGGGTGGCGCGGACTACGAGCAGTACTTC. Translated: CSVLGGADYEQYF.

This clone was detected only a few times. The rearrangement links TRBV15 to TRBJ2-7, with 10 positions matching TRBD2. This CDR3 has 15 amino acids. Germline V gene sequence: CDR1 LNHNV, CDR2 YYDKDF (reference sequence). The ends lost 5 bases at V and 6 bases at J; junction bases unmatched: 10. The CDR3 DNA sequence: TGTGCCACCAGCCCCGATAGCGGGAGGAGGTTCGAGCAGTACTTC. Translation gives CATSPDSGRRFEQYF.

V and J are TRBV11-2 and TRBJ2-1; D remains ambiguous. CDR3 size: 13 residues. CDR1 is SGHAT and CDR2 is FQNNGV in the germline V gene. V lost 5 bases, J lost 7 bases, and 12 bases lay in between. In nucleotides, the CDR3 is TGTGCCAGCAGCACTGGACGTTGGAATGAGCAGTTCTTC. Its protein product is CASSTGRWNEQFF.

The J gene is TRBJ2-7, the V gene TRBV4-1, with 13 bases aligning to TRBD2. CDR1 is MGHRA and CDR2 is YSYEKL in the germline V gene. The J segment lost 12 bases and the V segment lost 0 bases, leaving 14 bases of the junction unmatched. The CDR3 contains 17 residues. For the CDR3, the DNA is TGCGCCAGCAGCCAAGAACCCCTTATCGGGACTAGCGGGAATCGGTACTTC. This sequence encodes CASSQEPLIGTSGNRYF.

Concerning this clone itself: A far larger clone differs by one base, so this is likely a read error. The sample has other DNA sequences that encode this CDR3 too. The gene calls are TRBV11-2 and TRBJ1-1; a weak D match, TRBD1 (5 bases). V lost 3 bases and J 4 bases, leaving 6 bases between the germline ends. The CDR3 runs to 12 residues. Germline V gene sequence: CDR1 SGHAT, CDR2 FQNNGV. The CDR3, as DNA: TGTGCCAGCAGCTTCGGGACCACTGAAGCTTTCTTT. Translated, it gives CASSFGTTEAFF.

V gene TRBV12-5 combines with J gene TRBJ1-2; D ambiguous. The ends were cut back, 6 bases at V and 2 bases at J, with 7 bases in the middle. The CDR3 spans 12 residues. CDR1 is LGHNT and CDR2 is FRNRAP in the germline V gene. The CDR3 sequence is CASGEPNYGYTF. The CDR3, as DNA: TGTGCTAGTGGGGAGCCGAACTATGGCTACACCTTC. The variable domain in full, with the rest retrieved from reference TRBV12-5 and TRBJ1-2, is DARVTQTPRHKVTEMGQEVTMRCQPILGHNTVFWYRQTMMQGLELLAYFRNRAPLDDSGMPKDRFSAEMPDATLATLKIQPSEPRDSAVYFCASGEPNYGYTFGSGTRLTVV.

This chain's CDR3 is CASSSLAGDGYTF. The DNA of the CDR3 is TGTGCCAGCAGCTCCCTCGCGGGGGATGGCTACACCTTC. The gene calls are TRBV27 and TRBJ1-2, with D tentatively TRBD1 (5 bases). Germline V gives CDR1 MNHEY, CDR2 SMNVEV (reference sequence). This CDR3 is built from 13 residues. The germline V and J ends were trimmed by 6 bases and 6 bases, with 14 bases remaining between them.

The chain uses TRBV14 and TRBJ1-5; 9 nucleotides line up with TRBD1. V was clipped by 6 bases and J by 3 bases; unmatched bases: 6. Germline V gives CDR1 SGHDN, CDR2 FVKESK. This CDR3 is 15 amino acids long. This chain's CDR3 is CASRRDRASNQPQHF. CDR3 nucleotides: TGTGCCAGCAGACGGGACAGGGCTTCCAATCAGCCCCAGCATTTT. Combining the CDR3 with reference TRBV14 and TRBJ1-5 gives the whole variable domain EAGVTQFPSHSVIEKGQTVTLRCDPISGHDNLYWYRRVMGKEIKFLLHFVKESKQDESGMPNNRFLAERTGGTYSTLKVQPAELEDSGVYFCASRRDRASNQPQHFGDGTRLSIL.

The chain employs TRBV14 and TRBJ2-1, with 7 bases matching TRBD1. This CDR3 has 16 residues. CDR1 is SGHDN and CDR2 is FVKESK in the germline V gene. V was pared by 4 bases and J by 8 bases, with 14 bases of the junction left unmatched. The CDR3 bases are TGTGCCAGCAGCCCCCTGGACAGGAAAGGTGTCCATGAGCAGTTCTTC. Translated: CASSPLDRKGVHEQFF.

This clone was detected only a few times. The rearrangement uses TRBV5-4 and TRBJ2-1; possible D gene TRBD2, 6 bases. Deletions cut 4 bases from V and 7 bases from J, with 18 bases between. Looked up from germline, CDR1 is SGHNT and CDR2 is YYREEE (reference sequence). This CDR3 comprises 15 residues. This CDR3 reads CASSQDLSGLNEQFF. DNA for the CDR3: TGTGCCAGCAGCCAGGACTTAAGCGGGCTTAATGAGCAGTTCTTC.

J is TRBJ2-3 and V is TRBV15, with D unresolved. The germline V gene encodes CDR1 LNHNV and CDR2 YYDKDF (reference sequence). This CDR3 has 15 amino acids. The germline V and J ends were trimmed by 0 bases and 2 bases, with 9 bases remaining between them. The CDR3 protein is CATSRDTGVTDTQYF. In DNA, the CDR3 is TGTGCCACCAGCAGAGATACCGGAGTCACAGATACGCAGTATTTT.

Only a few counts were recorded for this clone. The chain employs TRBV7-9 and TRBJ2-3; 7 bases match TRBD1. This CDR3 is 14 amino acids long. Germline CDR1 SEHNR, CDR2 FQNEAQ (reference sequence). Trimming removed 6 bases from V and 2 bases from J; junction bases left unmatched: 5. As DNA, the CDR3 is TGTGCCAGCAGACCGAGGGGGCCCACAGATACGCAGTATTTT. Its protein is CASRPRGPTDTQYF.

The chain has TRBV2 and TRBJ2-7; D unresolved. Germline assignment: CDR1 SNHLY and CDR2 FYNNEI. CDR3 length equals 16 residues. Between the trimmed V and J ends, which lost 3 bases and 6 bases, there was a span of 21 bases. CDR3 in DNA: TGTGCCAGCAGTGACCGACTGAATCGGGTTTTCGTCGAGCAGTACTTC. Protein: CASSDRLNRVFVEQYF.

This clone was detected a few times. The genes are TRBV29-1 and TRBJ1-2; possibly TRBD1 for D (5 bases). CDR3 size: 12 residues. V was clipped by 8 bases and J by 6 bases, with 16 bases between them. Per the germline V gene, CDR1 is SQVTM and CDR2 is ANQGSEA. This CDR3 reads CSSSGGGDGYTF. For the CDR3, the DNA is TGCAGCAGCAGTGGGGGGGGTGATGGCTACACCTTC.

This clone was seen only a few times. The chain employs TRBV11-2 and TRBJ2-6, with D possibly being TRBD1 (7 bases). The V gene's germline CDR1 is SGHAT and CDR2 FQNNGV. With 7 bases removed from V and 0 bases from J, the gap between germline ends came to 22 bases. This CDR3 has 19 residues. In DNA, the CDR3 is TGTGCCAGCATCCCAGCACGGGGGACAGTAGACTCTGGGGCCAACGTCCTGACTTTC. It translates to CASIPARGTVDSGANVLTF.

The V call is TRBV5-1, the J call TRBJ2-1, with TRBD2 as a possible D gene (7 bases). The germline CDR1 and CDR2 sequences are SGHRS and YFSETQ. The CDR3 length is 16 residues. The germline V and J ends were trimmed by 0 bases and 4 bases, with 14 bases remaining between them. In nucleotides, the CDR3 is TGCGCCAGCAGCTTGGGGAGCGGGACAACTTACAATGAGCAGTTCTTC. Translated, it gives CASSLGSGTTYNEQFF.

The rearrangement links TRBV4-1 to TRBJ2-5; no clear D gene. This CDR3 has 14 residues. The ends were cut back, 1 base at V and 5 bases at J, with 11 bases in the middle. Germline values: CDR1 MGHRA, CDR2 YSYEKL. CDR3 in amino acids: CASSQGSGRETQYF. The CDR3 nucleotides read TGCGCCAGCAGCCAAGGATCCGGAAGGGAGACCCAGTACTTC.

The chain joins TRBV7-8 to TRBJ2-7; maybe TRBD1 (6 bases). This CDR3 has 15 residues. Germline values: CDR1 SGHVS, CDR2 FQNEAQ. V gave up 5 bases and J gave up 5 bases, with 19 bases separating them. The CDR3 DNA follows: TGTGCCAGCAGCCTACAGGGACAAGCGCTGGACGAGCAGTACTTC. Encoded protein: CASSLQGQALDEQYF.

The rearrangement joins TRBV29-1 to TRBJ2-5; possibly TRBD2 for D (5 bases). The germline gives CDR1 SQVTM, CDR2 ANQGSEA. This CDR3 is 16 amino acids long. V lost 1 base and J 2 bases, leaving 17 bases between the germline ends. CDR3: CSVEVVWTGNQETQYF. The CDR3 DNA sequence: TGCAGCGTTGAAGTTGTGTGGACGGGGAATCAAGAGACCCAGTACTTC.

The chain carries TRBV7-9 and TRBJ2-5; D possibly matches TRBD1 or TRBD2 (5 bases each). CDR1 and CDR2 from the germline V gene are SEHNR and FQNEAQ (reference sequence). The germline V and J ends were trimmed by 3 bases and 2 bases, with 16 bases remaining between them. The CDR3 extends over 16 amino acids. CDR3: CASSFPSGSLQETQYF. As DNA, the CDR3 is TGTGCCAGCAGCTTTCCTTCAGGGAGTTTGCAAGAGACCCAGTACTTC.